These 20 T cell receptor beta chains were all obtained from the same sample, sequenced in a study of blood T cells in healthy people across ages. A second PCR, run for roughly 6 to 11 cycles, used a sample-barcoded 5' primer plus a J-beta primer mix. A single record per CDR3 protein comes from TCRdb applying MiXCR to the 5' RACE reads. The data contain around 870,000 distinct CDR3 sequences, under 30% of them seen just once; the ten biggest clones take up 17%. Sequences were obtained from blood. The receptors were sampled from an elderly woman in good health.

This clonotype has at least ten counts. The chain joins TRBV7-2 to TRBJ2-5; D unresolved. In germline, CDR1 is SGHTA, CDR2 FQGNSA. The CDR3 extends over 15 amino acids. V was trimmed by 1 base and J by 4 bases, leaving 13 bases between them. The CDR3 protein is CASSLGSLVTETQYF. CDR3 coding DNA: TGTGCCAGCAGCTTAGGATCCCTAGTCACAGAGACCCAGTACTTC.

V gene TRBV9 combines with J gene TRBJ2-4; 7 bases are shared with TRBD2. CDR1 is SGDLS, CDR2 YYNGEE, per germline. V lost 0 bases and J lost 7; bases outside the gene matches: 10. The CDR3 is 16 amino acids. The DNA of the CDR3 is TGTGCCAGCAGCGTAGAAGATCAAGCGGGGCTGAACATTCAGTACTTC. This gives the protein CASSVEDQAGLNIQYF.

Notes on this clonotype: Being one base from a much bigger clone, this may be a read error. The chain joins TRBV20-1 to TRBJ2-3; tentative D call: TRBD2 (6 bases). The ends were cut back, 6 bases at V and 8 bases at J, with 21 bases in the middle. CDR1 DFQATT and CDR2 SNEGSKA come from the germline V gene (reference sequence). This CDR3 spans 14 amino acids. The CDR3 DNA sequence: TGCAGTGCCCCGGCGACTAGTATCCGCGCTACGCAGTATTTT. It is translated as CSAPATSIRATQYF.

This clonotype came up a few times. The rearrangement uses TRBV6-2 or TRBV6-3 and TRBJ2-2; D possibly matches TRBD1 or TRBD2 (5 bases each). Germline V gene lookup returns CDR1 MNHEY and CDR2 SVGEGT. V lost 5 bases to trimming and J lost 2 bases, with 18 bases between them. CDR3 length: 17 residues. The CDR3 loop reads CASSPGPGRYNTGELFF. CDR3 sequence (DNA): TGTGCCAGCAGTCCGGGGCCAGGGCGGTACAACACCGGGGAGCTGTTTTTT.

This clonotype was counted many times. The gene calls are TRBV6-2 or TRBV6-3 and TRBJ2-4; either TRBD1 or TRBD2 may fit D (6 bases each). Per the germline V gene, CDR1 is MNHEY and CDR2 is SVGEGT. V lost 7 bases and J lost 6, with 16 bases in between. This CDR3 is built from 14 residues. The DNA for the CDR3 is TGTGCCAGCACCGAGGGGGGCAGGCGAAACATTCAGTACTTC. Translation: CASTEGGRRNIQYF.

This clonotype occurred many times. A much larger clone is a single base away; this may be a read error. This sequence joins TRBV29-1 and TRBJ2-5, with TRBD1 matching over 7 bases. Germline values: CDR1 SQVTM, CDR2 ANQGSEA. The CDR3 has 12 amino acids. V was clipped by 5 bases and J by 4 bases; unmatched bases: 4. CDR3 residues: CSVSAGGETQYF. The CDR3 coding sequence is TGCAGCGTTTCGGCAGGGGGAGAGACCCAGTACTTC. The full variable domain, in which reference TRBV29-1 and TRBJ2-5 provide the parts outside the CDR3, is SAVISQKPSRDICQRGTSLTIQCQVDSQVTMMFWYRQQPGQSLTLIATANQGSEATYESGFVIDKFPISRPNLTFSTLTVSNMSPEDSSIYLCSVSAGGETQYFGPGTRLLVL.

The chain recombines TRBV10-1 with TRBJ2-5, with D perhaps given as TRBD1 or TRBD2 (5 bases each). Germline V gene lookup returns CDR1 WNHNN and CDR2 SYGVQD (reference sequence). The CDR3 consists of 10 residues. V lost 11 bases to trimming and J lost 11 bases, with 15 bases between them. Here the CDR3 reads CAPTQGEQYF. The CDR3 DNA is TGCGCCCCTACCCAGGGAGAGCAGTACTTC.

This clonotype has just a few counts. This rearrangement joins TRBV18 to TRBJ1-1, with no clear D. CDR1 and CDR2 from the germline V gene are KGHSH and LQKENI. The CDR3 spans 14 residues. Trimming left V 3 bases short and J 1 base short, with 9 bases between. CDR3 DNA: TGTGCCAGCTCACCGAATGACGGGAACACTGAAGCTTTCTTT. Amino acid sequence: CASSPNDGNTEAFF.

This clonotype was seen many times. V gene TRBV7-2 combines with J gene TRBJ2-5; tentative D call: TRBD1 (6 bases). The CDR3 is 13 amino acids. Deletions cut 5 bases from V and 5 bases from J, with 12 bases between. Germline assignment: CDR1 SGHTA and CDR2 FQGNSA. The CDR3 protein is CASSQGHRETQYF. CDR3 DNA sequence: TGTGCCAGCAGCCAGGGACATCGGGAGACCCAGTACTTC.

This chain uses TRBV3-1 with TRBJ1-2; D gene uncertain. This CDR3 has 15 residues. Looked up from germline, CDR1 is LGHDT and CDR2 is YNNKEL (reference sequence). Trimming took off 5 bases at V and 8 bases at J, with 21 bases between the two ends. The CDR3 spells CASSYSSGSSGGYTF. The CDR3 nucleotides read TGTGCCAGCAGCTATTCTTCCGGGTCCTCCGGAGGCTACACCTTC.

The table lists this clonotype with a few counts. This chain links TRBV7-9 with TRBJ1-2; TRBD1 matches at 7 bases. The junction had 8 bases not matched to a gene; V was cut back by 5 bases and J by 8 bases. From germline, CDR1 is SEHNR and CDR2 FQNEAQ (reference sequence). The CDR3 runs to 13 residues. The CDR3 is CASSPGQQGGYTF. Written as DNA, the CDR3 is TGTGCCAGCAGCCCGGGACAGCAGGGGGGCTACACCTTC.

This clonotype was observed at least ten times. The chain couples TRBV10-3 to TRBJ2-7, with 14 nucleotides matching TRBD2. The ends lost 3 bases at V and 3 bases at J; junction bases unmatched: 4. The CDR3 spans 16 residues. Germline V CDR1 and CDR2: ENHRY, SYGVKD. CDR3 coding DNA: TGTGCCATCAGTGATGGACTAGCGGGGGGCCTCTACGAGCAGTACTTC. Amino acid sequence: CAISDGLAGGLYEQYF.

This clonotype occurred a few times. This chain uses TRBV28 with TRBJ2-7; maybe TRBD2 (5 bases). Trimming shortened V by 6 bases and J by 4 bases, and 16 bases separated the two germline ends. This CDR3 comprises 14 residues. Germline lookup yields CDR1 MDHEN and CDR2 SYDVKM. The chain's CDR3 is CASSPQEGWYEQYF. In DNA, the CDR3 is TGTGCCAGCAGCCCCCAAGAGGGCTGGTACGAGCAGTACTTC.

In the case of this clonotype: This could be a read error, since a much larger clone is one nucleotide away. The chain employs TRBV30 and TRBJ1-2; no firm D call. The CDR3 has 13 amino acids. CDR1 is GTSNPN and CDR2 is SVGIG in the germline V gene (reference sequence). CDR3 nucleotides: TGTGCCGGGAGTGAAACCCCCGGAGGCGGCTACACCTTC. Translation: CAGSETPGGGYTF.

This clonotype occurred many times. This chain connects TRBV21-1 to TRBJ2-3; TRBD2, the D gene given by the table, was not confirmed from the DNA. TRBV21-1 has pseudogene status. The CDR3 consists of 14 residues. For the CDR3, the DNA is TGTGCCAGCAGCAAGCGGGAGGAGACAGATACGCAGTATTTT. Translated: CASSKREETDTQYF.

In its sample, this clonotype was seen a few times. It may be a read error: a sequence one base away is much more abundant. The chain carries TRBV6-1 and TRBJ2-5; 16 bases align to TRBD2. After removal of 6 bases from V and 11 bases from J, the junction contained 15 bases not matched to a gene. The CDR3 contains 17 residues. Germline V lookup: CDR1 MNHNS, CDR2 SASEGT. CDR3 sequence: CASSTSGLAGGNNEQYF. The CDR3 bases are TGTGCCAGCAGCACATCGGGACTAGCGGGGGGGAACAATGAGCAGTACTTC.

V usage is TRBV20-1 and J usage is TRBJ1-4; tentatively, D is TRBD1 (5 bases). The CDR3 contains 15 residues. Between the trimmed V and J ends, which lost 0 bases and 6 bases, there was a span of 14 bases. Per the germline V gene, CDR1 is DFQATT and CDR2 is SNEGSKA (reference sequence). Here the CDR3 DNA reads TGCAGTGCTAGAGATCAGGGAGGGGTAGATGAAAAACTGTTTTTT. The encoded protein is CSARDQGGVDEKLFF.

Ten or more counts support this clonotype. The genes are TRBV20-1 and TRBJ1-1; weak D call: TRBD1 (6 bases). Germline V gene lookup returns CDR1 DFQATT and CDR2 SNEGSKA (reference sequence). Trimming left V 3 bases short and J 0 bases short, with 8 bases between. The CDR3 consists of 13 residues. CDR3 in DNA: TGCAGTGCTAGTTGGGGGCTGAACACTGAAGCTTTCTTT. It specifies CSASWGLNTEAFF.

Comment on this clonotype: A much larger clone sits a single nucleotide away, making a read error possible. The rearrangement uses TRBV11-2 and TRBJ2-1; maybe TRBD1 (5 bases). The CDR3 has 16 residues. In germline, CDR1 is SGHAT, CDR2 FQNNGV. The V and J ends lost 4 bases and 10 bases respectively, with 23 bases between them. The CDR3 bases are TGTGCCAGCAGCTCGCGAAGACAGACCCTATCCTACGAGCAGTTCTTC. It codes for CASSSRRQTLSYEQFF.

CDR3 sequence: CASSPGEGGEQYF. The CDR3 DNA reads as TGTGCCAGCAGTCCCGGGGAGGGGGGCGAGCAGTACTTC. The chain employs TRBV7-2 and TRBJ2-7, with D perhaps TRBD2 (7 bases). Germline lookup yields CDR1 SGHTA and CDR2 FQGNSA. V was shortened by 6 bases and J by 6 bases, with 15 bases between the two germline ends. The CDR3 sequence is 13 residues long.